The text below deals with one T cell receptor beta chain. Its antigen is not identified. Given the absence of the conserved phenylalanine or tryptophan at the CDR3 end, a read error is likely. Participants, patients aged 18 to 65, had newly diagnosed hyperthyroidism with a duration under 2 months. Amplification of TCR beta CDR3 regions used RNA as the template. The TCR CDR3 first-round RT-PCR relied on the HTBI primer set. From the multiplex PCR reads, TCRdb called clonotypes with MiXCR, one entry per CDR3 protein. The sample has approximately 590,000 distinct CDR3 sequences, 15% to 19% seen once. The source of the sample is a study of T cells in Graves' hyperthyroidism and ophthalmopathy. General study results and limits: Ophthalmopathy, which appeared later, was predicted by the model a median 6.5 months before onset.

The sequencing sample was made of blood. This clonotype originated in a woman aged 25 to 39 with Graves' hyperthyroidism.

The CDR3 loop is CASSSRRTSGMYNEQFL. Written as DNA, the CDR3 is TGTGCCAGCAGCTCTCGACGGACTAGCGGGATGTACAATGAGCAGTTCCTC. The chain uses TRBV7-2 and TRBJ2-1, with 12 nucleotides matching TRBD2. Losses at the gene ends were 4 bases for V and 4 bases for J; bases not matched to a gene: 8. Germline V gene sequence: CDR1 SGHTA, CDR2 FQGNSA. The CDR3 consists of 17 residues.